What follows describes a single T cell receptor beta chain. Libraries were prepared by immunoSEQ multiplex PCR; TCRdb keeps only in-frame clonotypes and omits some of them. The table lists some 21,000 clones, roughly 86% of them singletons, with approximately 10% in the top ten. Germline CDR1 SGHNT, CDR2 YENEEA. Trimming removed 3 bases from V and 2 bases from J; junction bases left unmatched: 9. The CDR3 loop spans 17 amino acids. The data belong to a study of sequential checkpoint blockade in melanoma. Whole-study context: First-line arms were nivolumab then ipilimumab, or the reverse, randomized 1:1. Both treatment sequences were followed by maintenance nivolumab.

Treatment defined: randomized to nivolumab then ipilimumab (arm A) or the reverse (arm B). No patient had prior DNA-damaging chemotherapy. From thawed PBMCs, live CD3+CD8+ cells negative for CD19 and CD56 were sorted. The chain employs TRBV11-3 and TRBJ2-2; 7 bases match TRBD1. The source was CD8+ T cells sorted from blood (inferred from file names), collected from a patient given nivolumab and ipilimumab in sequence. The receptor's source is a human donor with melanoma. The DNA for the CDR3 is TGTGCCAGCAGCTTTAGGGGGACAGTTGACAACACCGGGGAGCTGTTTTTT. Translating gives CASSFRGTVDNTGELFF.